This TCR beta chain was sequenced during a study of blood T cell repertoires in COVID-19. CDR3 length equals 15 residues. The V segment lost 0 bases and the J segment 5 bases; nucleotides outside the gene matches: 1. Germline values: CDR1 SGHRS, CDR2 YFSETQ. Produced via immunoSEQ multiplex PCR; TCRdb's table is partial and in-frame only. The sample yields a few hundred thousand clones, around nine tenths seen once. Sequencing used PBMCs or T cells enriched from blood (not recorded which). This chain uses TRBV5-1 with TRBJ2-2; 10 nucleotides align to TRBD2. The source of this sequence is a woman between 50 and 59 years old who had recovered from COVID-19. CDR3 bases: TGCGCCAGCAGCTTGGTACTAGCGGGGACCGGGGAGCTGTTTTTT. Translated, it gives CASSLVLAGTGELFF.